This T cell receptor (beta chain) was obtained from a study of OX40 agonist ivuxolimab in advanced cancers. Whole-study findings and limits: At doses 0.1 to 3.0 mg/kg, CD4+ and CD8+ clones expanded. Some nonresponders also had low normalized T-cell clonal expansion.

Germline-derived CDR1 and CDR2 are SGHRS and YFSETQ. The J segment lost 2 bases and the V segment lost 5 bases, leaving 6 bases of the junction unmatched. The CDR3 covers 15 residues. Generated by immunoSEQ multiplex PCR, the TCRdb table keeps only in-frame clones and is missing some. In the table there are 60,000 or so clones, approximately 87% of which are singletons. Details on this clone: Its target is not known.

Sequencing used CD4+ or CD8+ T cells sorted from blood, obtained in a trial of the OX40 agonist ivuxolimab. This sequence was found in an adult with an advanced solid tumor such as melanoma, head and neck, liver or kidney cancer. This chain connects TRBV5-1 to TRBJ2-1, with 8 bases fitting TRBD2. CDR3 bases: TGCGCCAGCAGGGCAGCGGGAGAGACCTACAATGAGCAGTTCTTC. Translating gives CASRAAGETYNEQFF.